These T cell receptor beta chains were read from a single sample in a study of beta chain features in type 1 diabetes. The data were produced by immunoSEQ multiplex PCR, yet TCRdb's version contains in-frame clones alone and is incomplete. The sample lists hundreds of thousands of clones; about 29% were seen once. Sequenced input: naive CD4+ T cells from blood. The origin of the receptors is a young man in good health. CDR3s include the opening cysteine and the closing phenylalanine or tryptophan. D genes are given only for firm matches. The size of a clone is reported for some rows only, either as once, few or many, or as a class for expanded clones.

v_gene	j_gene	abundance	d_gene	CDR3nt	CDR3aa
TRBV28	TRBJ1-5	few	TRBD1	TGTGCCAGCAGTTTTTCCGGGACAGGGGCTAGCAATCAGCCCCAGCATTTT	CASSFSGTGASNQPQHF
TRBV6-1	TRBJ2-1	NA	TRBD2	TGTGCCAGCATCGGGACTAGCGGGAAAGAGAATGAGCAGTTCTTC	CASIGTSGKENEQFF
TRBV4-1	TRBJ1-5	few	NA	TGCGCCAGCAGCCAAGATTATCGAGACGAGCCCCAGCATTTT	CASSQDYRDEPQHF
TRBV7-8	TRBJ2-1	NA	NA	TGTGCCAGCAGCTTCATACAAGCTCTCGGCGAGCAGTTCTTC	CASSFIQALGEQFF
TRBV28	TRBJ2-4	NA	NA	TGTGCCAGCAGTCCACAGGGATTAGAAGAAAACATTCAGTACTTC	CASSPQGLEENIQYF
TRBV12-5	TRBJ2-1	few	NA	TGTGCTAGTGGTTCCAGGGGTGATGAGCAGTTCTTC	CASGSRGDEQFF
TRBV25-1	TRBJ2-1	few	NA	TGTGCCAGCAGTGAAGGGAAGGGGGAGGGATACAATGAGCAGTTCTTC	CASSEGKGEGYNEQFF
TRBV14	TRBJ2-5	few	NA	TGTGCCAGCAGTCCGTCGGAGACCCAGTACTTC	CASSPSETQYF
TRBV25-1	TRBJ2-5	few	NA	TGTGCCAGCAGTCCCCAAACGACCCAGTACTTC	CASSPQTTQYF
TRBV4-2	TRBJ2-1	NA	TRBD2	TGTGCCAGCAGCCATGCCCAAGCGGGAGTCTCCTACAATGAGCAGTTCTTC	CASSHAQAGVSYNEQFF
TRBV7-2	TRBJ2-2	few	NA	TGTGCCAGCAGCTTAGGCCGGGGGCAGGGGAAGGCCGGGGAGCTGTTTTTT	CASSLGRGQGKAGELFF
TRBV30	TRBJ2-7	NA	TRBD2	TGTGCCTGGAGTGTAGGGCTAGCGGGAGGTCTCGAGCAGTACTTC	CAWSVGLAGGLEQYF
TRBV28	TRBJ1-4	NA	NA	TGTGCCAGCTGGGCCCGAGGTACCCCTAATGAAAAACTGTTTTTT	CASWARGTPNEKLFF
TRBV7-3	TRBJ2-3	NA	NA	TGTGCCAGCAGCGTGGTCACACAGGGAATTACAGATACGCAGTATTTT	CASSVVTQGITDTQYF
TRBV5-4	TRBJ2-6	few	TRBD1	TGTGCCAGCAGCTTGGGACAGGGGATGGGCTCTTTC	CASSLGQGMGSF
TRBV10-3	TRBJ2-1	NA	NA	TGTGCCATCAGTGAGGCACTTGGCGGTCGCTCCTACAATGAGCAGTTCTTC	CAISEALGGRSYNEQFF
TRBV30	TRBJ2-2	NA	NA	TGTGCCTGGAGTGTACGAGAGCGGAGCATTCACACCGGGGAGCTGTTTTTT	CAWSVRERSIHTGELFF
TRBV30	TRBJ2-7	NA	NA	TGTGCCTGGAGTGTACGGGGCTACGAGCAGTACTTC	CAWSVRGYEQYF
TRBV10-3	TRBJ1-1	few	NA	TGTGCCATCAGGAGGGACGGATGGGGAGCTTTCTTT	CAIRRDGWGAFF
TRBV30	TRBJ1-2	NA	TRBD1	TGTGCCTGGAGACTCATCGGACAGGGGGCGCAAGGCTACACCTTC	CAWRLIGQGAQGYTF
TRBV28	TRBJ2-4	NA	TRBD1	TGTGCCAGCAGTTTGAGCGACAGGGACATTCAGTACTTC	CASSLSDRDIQYF
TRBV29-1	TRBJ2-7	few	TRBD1	TGCAGCGTCTCAGGGGGCGGCATATACGAGCAGTACTTC	CSVSGGGIYEQYF
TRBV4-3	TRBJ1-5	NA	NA	TGCGCCAGCAGCCAAGATCGCCGGGATGATCGCAATCAGCCCCAGCATTTT	CASSQDRRDDRNQPQHF
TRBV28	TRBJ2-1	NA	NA	TGTGCCAGCAGCTTAGGGGCCCCCCAGTTCTTC	CASSLGAPQFF
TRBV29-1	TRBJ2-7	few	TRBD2	TGCAGCGTTGGCGGACTAGCGGCCTACGAGCAGTACTTC	CSVGGLAAYEQYF
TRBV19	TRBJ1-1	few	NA	TGTGCCAGTAGTACAAGGCGAAACGAGCGGACTGAAGCTTTCTTT	CASSTRRNERTEAFF
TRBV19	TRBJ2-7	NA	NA	TGTGCCAGTAGTCCGGGACTGGGGCAGTACTTC	CASSPGLGQYF
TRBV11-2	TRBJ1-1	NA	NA	TGTGCCAGCAGCTCGAGAGGCGTGGAGAACACTGAAGCTTTCTTT	CASSSRGVENTEAFF
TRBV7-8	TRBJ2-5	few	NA	TGTGCCAGCAGCTTAGGGTTTAGGTCGAGTCCGGAGACCCAGTACTTC	CASSLGFRSSPETQYF
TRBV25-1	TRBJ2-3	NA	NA	TGTGCCAGCAGTGACAGCACAGATACGCAGTATTTT	CASSDSTDTQYF
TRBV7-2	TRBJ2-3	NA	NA	TGTGCCAGCAGCCTCCCAGGGGCAGATACGCAGTATTTT	CASSLPGADTQYF
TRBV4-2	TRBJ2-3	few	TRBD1	TGTGCCAGCAGCCAAGATAGGGACAGCTACACAGATACGCAGTATTTT	CASSQDRDSYTDTQYF
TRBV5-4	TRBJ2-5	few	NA	TGTGCCAGCCGGCGAGGTTTAGTCCAGGGAGAGACCCAGTACTTC	CASRRGLVQGETQYF
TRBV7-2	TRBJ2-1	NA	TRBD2	TGTGCCAGCAGCTCCCTTCTAGCGGGCAAGCAGTTCTTC	CASSSLLAGKQFF
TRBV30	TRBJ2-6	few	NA	TGTGCCTGGAGTGTACGGGCTACTGGGGCCAACGTCCTGACTTTC	CAWSVRATGANVLTF